The next 15 T cell receptor beta chains were all read from a single sample in a study of shared clonotypes between healthy human individuals. Clones were sequenced by immunoSEQ multiplex PCR, and TCRdb holds only the in-frame ones, with some missing. The repertoire has approximately 440,000 clones, 70% to 80% of them found once; the top ten carry 12%. Sequencing input: PBMCs. The receptors come from a woman aged 40 to 49 in good health. Some clones in this sample may be carry-over from other donors' samples.

The V and J genes are TRBV5-1 and TRBJ1-1; 8 positions match TRBD1. The CDR3 has 14 amino acids. V lost 1 base to trimming and J lost 3 bases; unmatched junction nucleotides: 2. Per germline, CDR1 SGHRS and CDR2 YFSETQ. The CDR3 protein is CASSLRTGHTEAFF. For the CDR3, the DNA is TGCGCCAGCAGCTTGAGGACAGGGCACACTGAAGCTTTCTTT.

V gene TRBV4-3 combines with J gene TRBJ2-2; D may be TRBD2 (6 bases). This CDR3 has 18 amino acids. Germline V CDR1 and CDR2: LGHNA, YSLEER. Trimming removed 4 bases from V and 0 bases from J, with 18 bases in between. The CDR3 here is CASSRGAPGTANTGELFF. In nucleotides, the CDR3 is TGCGCCAGCAGCCGAGGAGCTCCCGGGACTGCGAACACCGGGGAGCTGTTTTTT.

The chain uses TRBV6-6 and TRBJ2-2; possibly TRBD1 for D (6 bases). V gave up 2 bases and J gave up 5 bases, with 12 bases separating them. Germline V gives CDR1 MNHNY, CDR2 SVGAGI (reference sequence). CDR3 length equals 15 residues. The CDR3 bases are TGTGCCAGCAGTTACCCCTCAGGGGTGACCGGGGAGCTGTTTTTT. Amino acid sequence: CASSYPSGVTGELFF.

This clone was counted ten times or more. The V call is TRBV10-1, the J call TRBJ1-4; D perhaps matches TRBD1 (6 bases). Trimming shortened V by 4 bases and J by 4 bases, and 16 bases separated the two germline ends. The CDR3 covers 16 residues. Germline V gene data show CDR1 as WNHNN and CDR2 as SYGVQD (reference sequence). The CDR3 sequence: CASSVKGGRNNEKLFF. Written as DNA, the CDR3 is TGCGCCAGCAGTGTTAAGGGGGGGAGGAATAATGAAAAACTGTTTTTT.

The rearrangement uses TRBV7-9 and TRBJ1-3; tentatively, D is TRBD1 (5 bases). The germline V gene encodes CDR1 SEHNR and CDR2 FQNEAQ (reference sequence). With 5 bases removed from V and 4 bases from J, the gap between germline ends came to 12 bases. The length of the CDR3 is 14 residues. The CDR3 reads CASSRGNGGNTIYF. CDR3 coding DNA: TGTGCCAGCAGCCGGGGGAATGGAGGAAACACCATATATTTT.

The gene calls are TRBV19 and TRBJ2-1; no reliable D call. Germline V gives CDR1 LNHDA, CDR2 SQIVND (reference sequence). The CDR3 covers 14 residues. Trimming removed 10 bases at V and 2 bases at J, with 15 bases between. CDR3 protein: CATLPSGPYNEQFF. CDR3 in DNA: TGTGCCACCCTCCCTTCCGGGCCCTACAATGAGCAGTTCTTC.

In its sample, this clone was seen a few times. In DNA, the CDR3 is TGTGCCTGGAGTCCAGCTAGCGGGTTCGGGGAGACCCAGTACTTC. It specifies CAWSPASGFGETQYF. This sequence joins TRBV30 and TRBJ2-5; TRBD2 agrees at 8 bases. The J segment lost 5 bases and the V segment lost 2 bases, leaving 10 bases of the junction unmatched. Germline V gives CDR1 GTSNPN, CDR2 SVGIG (reference sequence). The length of the CDR3 is 15 residues.

The chain is built from TRBV6-1 and TRBJ2-3, with a weak D call TRBD2 (5 bases). This CDR3 has 17 amino acids. V lost 0 bases and J lost 1, with 14 bases in between. Germline-derived CDR1 and CDR2 are MNHNS and SASEGT. For the CDR3, the DNA is TGTGCCAGCAGTGAAGCGCTTACTAGTGCGGGCACAGATACGCAGTATTTT. It yields the protein CASSEALTSAGTDTQYF.

V and J are TRBV2 and TRBJ2-3, with 7 bases aligning to TRBD1. V trimming: 2 bases; J trimming: 6 bases; junction bases outside the gene matches: 11. From germline, CDR1 is SNHLY and CDR2 FYNNEI. The CDR3 is 16 amino acids. CDR3 coding DNA: TGTGCCAGCAGTGAAAACAGGGGACCCTTCCCGGATACGCAGTATTTT. It translates to CASSENRGPFPDTQYF.

The chain uses TRBV4-3 and TRBJ2-7; D is uncertain. The V and J ends lost 10 bases and 2 bases respectively, with 15 bases between them. Germline V CDR1 and CDR2: LGHNA, YSLEER. There are 13 residues in the CDR3. The CDR3 region is CATGEMITYEQYF. The CDR3 DNA reads as TGCGCCACTGGGGAAATGATCACCTACGAGCAGTACTTC.

The chain employs TRBV6-1 and TRBJ1-2; 12 bases map to TRBD1. Germline V gives CDR1 MNHNS, CDR2 SASEGT. The CDR3 runs 15 residues. V lost 10 bases and J lost 6; bases outside the gene matches: 12. CDR3 sequence reads: CATSGTGGRQHGYTF. For the CDR3, the DNA is TGTGCCACCTCCGGGACAGGGGGCCGGCAACATGGCTACACCTTC.

The chain has TRBV2 and TRBJ1-2; the D gene is possibly TRBD1 (5 bases). V was trimmed by 3 bases and J by 5 bases, leaving 7 bases between them. The CDR3 has 12 amino acids. The germline V gene encodes CDR1 SNHLY and CDR2 FYNNEI. The CDR3 region has the DNA TGTGCCAGCAGTGATCAGGGTTATGGCTACACCTTC. The encoded protein is CASSDQGYGYTF.

This clone was seen only once. V usage is TRBV6-1 and J usage is TRBJ1-4, with TRBD1 matching over 9 bases. The CDR3 sequence is 15 residues long. V lost 8 bases, J lost 6 bases, and 10 bases stayed unmatched. The germline gives CDR1 MNHNS, CDR2 SASEGT. CDR3 coding DNA: TGTGCCAGCGGCAGAGGGGACAGGGTTTATGAAAAACTGTTTTTT. Amino acids: CASGRGDRVYEKLFF.

CDR3 in DNA: TGTGCCAGCAGCCGTAGGGGGGATGGGGTCAGAAACATTCAGTACTTC. Its protein product is CASSRRGDGVRNIQYF. This rearrangement joins TRBV5-8 to TRBJ2-4, with D perhaps being TRBD1 or TRBD2 (6 bases each). The CDR3 length is 16 residues. Germline V gene data show CDR1 as SGHTS and CDR2 as YDEGEE. V lost 4 bases to trimming and J lost 6 bases, with 20 bases between them. The full variable domain, rest sourced from reference TRBV5-8 and TRBJ2-4, is EAGVTQSPTHLIKTRGQQATLRCSPISGHTSVYWYQQALGLGLQFLLWYDEGEERNRGNFPPRFSGRQFPNYSSELNVNALELEDSALYLCASSRRGDGVRNIQYFGAGTRLSVL.

V gene TRBV9 combines with J gene TRBJ2-3, with 13 bases matching TRBD2. Germline assignment: CDR1 SGDLS and CDR2 YYNGEE. This CDR3 has 16 residues. V gave up 4 bases and J gave up 6 bases; unmatched junction bases: 8. The CDR3 protein is CASSPRTSGSGDTQYF. The CDR3 coding sequence is TGTGCCAGCAGCCCTCGGACTAGCGGGAGCGGGGATACGCAGTATTTT.